The 3 T cell receptor beta chains reported below all come from one sample, sequenced in a study of T cells in tumors after PD-1 blockade. Libraries were prepared by immunoSEQ multiplex PCR; TCRdb keeps only in-frame clonotypes and omits some of them. This table holds 15,000 to 20,000 clones, over 75% found once. Sequenced material: PBMCs, taken after anti-PD-1 therapy. All receptors derive from a human donor with advanced basal cell or squamous cell carcinoma (not recorded which).

J is TRBJ2-1 and V is TRBV19; D is possibly TRBD2 (5 bases). CDR1 and CDR2 from the germline V gene are LNHDA and SQIVND (reference sequence). This CDR3 is 13 amino acids long. V was shortened by 11 bases and J by 0 bases, with 11 bases between the two germline ends. The CDR3 DNA is TGTGCCTCCTCGGAGGTCTCCTACAATGAGCAGTTCTTC. Protein: CASSEVSYNEQFF.

The chain couples TRBV7-9 to TRBJ1-1, with D possibly TRBD1 on 6 matching bases. Germline-derived CDR1 and CDR2 are SEHNR and FQNEAQ (reference sequence). V shed 3 bases and J shed 4 bases, with 9 bases lying between them. The CDR3 is made up of 13 amino acids. Written as DNA, the CDR3 is TGTGCCAGCAGCTTTGGGACAAGCACTGAAGCTTTCTTT. As protein: CASSFGTSTEAFF.

The CDR3 spells CASSLLSTQYF. The CDR3 nucleotides are TGTGCCAGCAGCTTGTTATCGACCCAGTACTTC. The chain uses TRBV5-4 and TRBJ2-5; no reliable D call. Germline assignment: CDR1 SGHNT and CDR2 YYREEE (reference sequence). The CDR3 contains 11 residues. V lost 1 base and J lost 7, with 5 bases in between. The variable domain in full, completed from reference TRBV5-4 and TRBJ2-5, reads ETGVTQSPTHLIKTRGQQVTLRCSSQSGHNTVSWYQQALGQGPQFIFQYYREEENGRGNFPPRFSGLQFPNYSSELNVNALELDDSALYLCASSLLSTQYFGPGTRLLVL.